One sample yielded the 13 T cell receptor beta chains listed below, sequenced in a study of blood T cell repertoires in COVID-19. Assay used: immunoSEQ multiplex PCR; TCRdb lists only in-frame clones, some missing. Of fewer than 100,000 clones in the sample, 86% are singletons; the top ten hold roughly 6.5%. Sequenced sample: peripheral blood. These receptors were collected from a man aged 55 to 70 with acute or convalescent COVID-19.

This sequence joins TRBV6-5 and TRBJ2-1; 8 nucleotides agree with TRBD2. The germline V gene has CDR1 MNHEY and CDR2 SVGAGI. CDR3 size: 13 residues. V shed 6 bases and J 8 bases; nucleotides not matched to a gene: 6. The CDR3 loop reads CASSLPGGYEQFF. CDR3 nucleotides: TGTGCCAGCAGCCTTCCGGGGGGGTATGAGCAGTTCTTC.

V gene TRBV7-9 combines with J gene TRBJ1-4; D gene ambiguous. Trimming pared 5 bases from V and 3 bases from J, leaving 10 bases between. CDR3 length: 14 residues. CDR1 SEHNR and CDR2 FQNEAQ come from the germline V gene (reference sequence). The CDR3 here is CASSREGANEKLFF. CDR3 bases: TGTGCCAGCAGCCGGGAAGGAGCTAATGAAAAACTGTTTTTT. The full variable domain, rest sourced from reference TRBV7-9 and TRBJ1-4, is DTGVSQNPRHKITKRGQNVTFRCDPISEHNRLYWYRQTLGQGPEFLTYFQNEAQLEKSRLLSDRFSAERPKGSFSTLEIQRTEQGDSAMYLCASSREGANEKLFFGSGTQLSVL.

V is TRBV7-2 and J is TRBJ2-6; 9 bases agree with TRBD1. The germline V gene has CDR1 SGHTA and CDR2 FQGNSA. The CDR3 contains 19 residues. V lost 0 bases to trimming and J lost 0 bases; unmatched junction nucleotides: 6. The CDR3 is CASSLASTGGPSGANVLTF. The CDR3 DNA reads TGTGCCAGCAGCTTAGCTAGTACAGGGGGCCCCTCTGGGGCCAACGTCCTGACTTTC.

This sequence joins TRBV9 and TRBJ1-1; tentative D call: TRBD1 (5 bases). Trimming pared 0 bases from V and 4 bases from J, leaving 16 bases between. The germline V gene encodes CDR1 SGDLS and CDR2 YYNGEE. The CDR3 is made up of 16 amino acids. In DNA, the CDR3 is TGTGCCAGCAGCGTAGATTTTAGGGGTTGGGGCACTGAAGCTTTCTTT. The encoded protein is CASSVDFRGWGTEAFF. The full variable domain, completed using reference TRBV9 and TRBJ1-1, is DSGVTQTPKHLITATGQRVTLRCSPRSGDLSVYWYQQSLDQGLQFLIQYYNGEERAKGNILERFSAQQFPDLHSELNLSSLELGDSALYFCASSVDFRGWGTEAFFGQGTRLTVV.

The rearrangement uses TRBV9 and TRBJ1-2; D might be TRBD1 (6 bases). The CDR3 is 13 amino acids. With 2 bases removed from V and 6 bases from J, the gap between germline ends came to 11 bases. Per the germline V gene, CDR1 is SGDLS and CDR2 is YYNGEE. The DNA of the CDR3 is TGTGCCAGCAGCGTGAGGGGGGGCCATGGCTACACCTTC. Protein sequence: CASSVRGGHGYTF.

This chain connects TRBV19 to TRBJ2-3; tentatively, D is TRBD2 (6 bases). V was clipped by 6 bases and J by 2 bases, with 12 bases between them. Germline V gene data show CDR1 as LNHDA and CDR2 as SQIVND (reference sequence). The length of the CDR3 is 14 residues. CDR3 protein: CASSPGGPTDTQYF. The CDR3 bases are TGTGCCAGTAGCCCAGGAGGGCCCACAGATACGCAGTATTTT.

CDR3 bases: TGTGCCAGCAGCCAAGGGTTGGGCGATGAAGCTTTCTTT. Its translation: CASSQGLGDEAFF. The V call is TRBV3-1 (or the pseudogene TRBV3-2), the J call TRBJ1-1; D unclear. The V and J ends lost 1 base and 7 bases respectively, with 10 bases between them. The CDR3 is 13 residues long. Germline V gene lookup returns CDR1 LGHDT and CDR2 YNNKEL (reference sequence).

This clone was observed a single time. The chain uses TRBV7-8 and TRBJ1-2; 11 bases are a match to TRBD1. Trimming removed 5 bases from V and 7 bases from J; junction bases left unmatched: 9. The CDR3 loop spans 15 amino acids. The germline CDR1 and CDR2 sequences are SGHVS and FQNEAQ. The CDR3 DNA sequence: TGTGCCAGCAGCCATAGGACAGGGGGCGCGTTTGGCTACACCTTC. Its translation is CASSHRTGGAFGYTF. The variable domain in full, with the rest retrieved from reference TRBV7-8 and TRBJ1-2, is GAGVSQSPRYKVAKRGQDVALRCDPISGHVSLFWYQQALGQGPEFLTYFQNEAQLDKSGLPSDRFFAERPEGSVSTLKIQRTQQEDSAVYLCASSHRTGGAFGYTFGSGTRLTVV.

The J gene is TRBJ2-3, the V gene TRBV4-3, with 10 bases identical to TRBD2. Germline V lookup: CDR1 LGHNA, CDR2 YSLEER. The CDR3 has 16 residues. Trimming took 4 bases from V and 2 from J; bases not matched to a gene: 6. This CDR3 reads CASSLLLAGPTDTQYF. CDR3 DNA sequence: TGCGCCAGCAGCCTCTTACTAGCGGGGCCCACAGATACGCAGTATTTT.

The V and J genes are TRBV7-9 and TRBJ2-1, with 8 bases fitting TRBD2. V was clipped by 0 bases and J by 4 bases; unmatched bases: 2. The CDR3 totals 15 residues. The germline CDR1 and CDR2 sequences are SEHNR and FQNEAQ (reference sequence). The CDR3 nucleotides are TGTGCCAGCAGCTTAGCTAGCGGGACTTACAATGAGCAGTTCTTC. Translated: CASSLASGTYNEQFF. The whole variable domain, filled in from reference TRBV7-9 and TRBJ2-1, reads DTGVSQNPRHKITKRGQNVTFRCDPISEHNRLYWYRQTLGQGPEFLTYFQNEAQLEKSRLLSDRFSAERPKGSFSTLEIQRTEQGDSAMYLCASSLASGTYNEQFFGPGTRLTVL.

This clone has just one count. J is TRBJ2-7 and V is TRBV11-2, with 7 nucleotides matching TRBD1. The CDR3 runs 14 residues. V shed 3 bases, J shed 3 bases, and the junction held 5 bases outside the gene matches. Germline CDR1 reads SGHAT; CDR2 reads FQNNGV. CDR3 sequence reads: CASSLEQGVYEQYF. The CDR3 DNA sequence: TGTGCCAGCAGCTTGGAGCAGGGGGTCTACGAGCAGTACTTC.

This clone was detected ten times or more. V usage is TRBV10-1 and J usage is TRBJ2-5; 7 bases line up with TRBD2. The CDR3 extends over 15 amino acids. The germline gives CDR1 WNHNN, CDR2 SYGVQD (reference sequence). Losses at the gene ends were 2 bases for V and 2 bases for J; bases not matched to a gene: 5. CDR3 nucleotide sequence: TGCGCCAGCAGTGAGCGGTTGGGAGGGCAAGAGACCCAGTACTTC. Protein: CASSERLGGQETQYF.

This sequence joins TRBV2 and TRBJ2-5; 12 nucleotides line up with TRBD2. Trimming removed 6 bases from V and 4 bases from J; junction bases left unmatched: 18. The length of the CDR3 is 19 residues. Looked up from germline, CDR1 is SNHLY and CDR2 is FYNNEI. As DNA, the CDR3 is TGTGCCAGCAGCCTTGGTCTAGCGGGGGGGCAGGATTGGAGAGAGACCCAGTACTTC. Protein: CASSLGLAGGQDWRETQYF.